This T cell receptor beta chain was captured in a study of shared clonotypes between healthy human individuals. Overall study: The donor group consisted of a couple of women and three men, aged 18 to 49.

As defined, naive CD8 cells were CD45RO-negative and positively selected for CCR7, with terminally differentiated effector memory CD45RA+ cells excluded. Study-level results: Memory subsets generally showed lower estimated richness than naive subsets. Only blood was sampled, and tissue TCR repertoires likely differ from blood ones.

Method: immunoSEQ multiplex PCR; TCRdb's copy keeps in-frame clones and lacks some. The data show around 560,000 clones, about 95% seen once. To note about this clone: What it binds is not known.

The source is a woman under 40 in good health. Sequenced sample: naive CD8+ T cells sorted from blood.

Here the CDR3 reads CASSSLGPHNEQFF. The CDR3 DNA sequence: TGTGCCAGCAGTTCACTAGGTCCCCACAATGAGCAGTTCTTC. This chain joins TRBV6-6 and TRBJ2-1, with a possible D match to TRBD2 (5 bases). V lost 4 bases, J lost 5 bases, and 12 bases lay in between. Germline V lookup: CDR1 MNHNY, CDR2 SVGAGI (reference sequence). CDR3 size: 14 residues.